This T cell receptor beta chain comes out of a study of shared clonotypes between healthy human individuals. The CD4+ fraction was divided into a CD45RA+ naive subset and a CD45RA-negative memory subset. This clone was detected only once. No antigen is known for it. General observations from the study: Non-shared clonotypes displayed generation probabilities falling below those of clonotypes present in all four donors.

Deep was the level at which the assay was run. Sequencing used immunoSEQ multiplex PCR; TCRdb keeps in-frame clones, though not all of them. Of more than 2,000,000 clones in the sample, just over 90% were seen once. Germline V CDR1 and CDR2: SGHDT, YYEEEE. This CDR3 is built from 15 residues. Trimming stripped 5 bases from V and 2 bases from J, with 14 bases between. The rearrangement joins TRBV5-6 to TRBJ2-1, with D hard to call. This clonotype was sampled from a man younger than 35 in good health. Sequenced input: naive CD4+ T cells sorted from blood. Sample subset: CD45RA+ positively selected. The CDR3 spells CASRPRGGTYNEQFF. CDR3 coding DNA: TGTGCCAGCAGGCCTCGTGGCGGAACCTACAATGAGCAGTTCTTC.